The 6 T cell receptor beta chains below come from one sample, sequenced in a study of human T cells and chemical hapten exposure. The time point denotes: patch test 3, about 24 weeks after DPC sensitization. Treatment here: therapeutic diphenylcyclopropenone sensitization with weekly scalp DPC. TCRdb re-derived calls from the RACE reads in MiXCR, one entry per CDR3 protein. The sample includes 150,000 to 200,000 distinct CDR3 sequences, around 23% seen only once; the top ten take approximately 2.3%. The material was whole blood, obtained in connection with sensitization to the hapten diphenylcyclopropenone (DPC). These TCRs come from a woman in her 40s with alopecia areata. Some clones in this sample may be carry-over from other donors' samples.

This clonotype occurred many times. The V call is TRBV7-6, the J call TRBJ2-1, with a tentative D call TRBD2 (6 bases). The germline gives CDR1 SGHVS, CDR2 FNYEAQ. The CDR3 covers 18 residues. The V end was cut by 5 bases, the J end by 4 bases, with 24 bases between. The CDR3: CASSAGPLMRVAYNEQFF. The CDR3 DNA sequence: TGTGCCAGCAGCGCGGGACCTTTAATGAGGGTAGCTTACAATGAGCAGTTCTTC.

This clonotype was recorded a few times. The chain employs TRBV11-2 and TRBJ2-7; D not certain. This CDR3 is built from 13 residues. V was shortened by 5 bases and J by 5 bases, with 13 bases between the two germline ends. Germline CDR1 and CDR2: SGHAT and FQNNGV. The CDR3 sequence is CASSLGLRHEQYF. The DNA for the CDR3 is TGTGCCAGCAGCCTAGGCCTCAGGCACGAGCAGTACTTC. The variable domain in full, completed from reference TRBV11-2 and TRBJ2-7, reads EAGVAQSPRYKIIEKRQSVAFWCNPISGHATLYWYQQILGQGPKLLIQFQNNGVVDDSQLPKDRFSAERLKGVDSTLKIQPAKLEDSAVYLCASSLGLRHEQYFGPGTRLTVT.

This chain joins TRBV9 and TRBJ2-7; 8 nucleotides agree with TRBD1. The V gene's germline CDR1 is SGDLS and CDR2 YYNGEE. The CDR3 totals 15 residues. The J segment lost 6 bases and the V segment lost 0 bases, leaving 8 bases of the junction unmatched. The CDR3 sequence: CASSVDGQGSAEQYF. The CDR3 nucleotides are TGTGCCAGCAGCGTAGATGGACAGGGCTCGGCCGAGCAGTACTTC.

V usage is TRBV5-1 and J usage is TRBJ2-7; TRBD1 might be the D (5 bases). Germline V gene sequence: CDR1 SGHRS, CDR2 YFSETQ. V was clipped by 0 bases and J by 1 base, with 8 bases between them. The CDR3 has 14 amino acids. This CDR3 is CASSLAHRSYEQYF. The CDR3 nucleotides are TGCGCCAGCAGCTTGGCCCACAGGTCCTACGAGCAGTACTTC.

This chain links TRBV7-9 with TRBJ1-1; TRBD1 might be the D (5 bases). The CDR3 is 14 residues long. Per germline, CDR1 SEHNR and CDR2 FQNEAQ (reference sequence). V was cut by 5 bases and J by 1 base, with 11 bases left in between. CDR3 in DNA: TGTGCCAGCAGCCCCAGGGTGGAGAACACTGAAGCTTTCTTT. Translating it yields CASSPRVENTEAFF. The full variable domain, completed using reference TRBV7-9 and TRBJ1-1, is DTGVSQNPRHKITKRGQNVTFRCDPISEHNRLYWYRQTLGQGPEFLTYFQNEAQLEKSRLLSDRFSAERPKGSFSTLEIQRTEQGDSAMYLCASSPRVENTEAFFGQGTRLTVV.

The table lists this clonotype with a few counts. This chain joins TRBV29-1 and TRBJ2-7, with D perhaps matching TRBD1 or TRBD2 (5 bases each). The germline CDR1 and CDR2 sequences are SQVTM and ANQGSEA. The V end was cut by 8 bases, the J end by 5 bases, with 13 bases between. This CDR3 comprises 11 residues. The CDR3 protein is CSTRDPDEQYF. The CDR3 DNA sequence: TGCAGCACGAGGGACCCCGACGAGCAGTACTTC.